These T cell receptor beta chains were read from a single sample in a study of T cell responses to AZD1222 COVID-19 vaccine. Some clones are missing from TCRdb's copy, which holds only in-frame ones; the method was immunoSEQ multiplex PCR. The table lists about 120,000 clones, about 90% of them singletons. This specimen consisted of peripheral blood, obtained on day 0 of AZD1222 vaccination. These receptor sequences come from an adult in good health. Both conserved end residues are part of each CDR3. The D gene is left open where the match is weak. Size is omitted from some rows. Given values are once, few, many or a class for expanded clones.

j_call v_call clone_size d_call cdr3_aa cdr3_nt
TRBJ1-2 TRBV5-1 NA NA CASSIGQGGGYTF TGCGCCAGCAGCATAGGGCAGGGTGGTGGCTACACCTTC
TRBJ1-4 TRBV30 once NA CAWSVSKGFATNEKLFF TGTGCCTGGAGTGTCTCGAAGGGGTTTGCAACTAATGAAAAACTGTTTTTT
TRBJ1-1 TRBV5-1 NA TRBD1 CASSPDRVLNTEAFF TGCGCCAGCAGCCCCGACAGGGTTTTGAACACTGAAGCTTTCTTT
TRBJ2-1 TRBV7-3 NA TRBD2 CASSPGLAGAYNEQFF TGTGCCAGCAGCCCGGGACTAGCGGGAGCCTACAATGAGCAGTTCTTC
TRBJ2-1 TRBV12-3/TRBV12-4 NA TRBD2 CASGGSSYNEQFF TGTGCCAGCGGCGGGAGCTCCTACAATGAGCAGTTCTTC
TRBJ1-2 TRBV3-1/TRBV3-2 NA NA CASSRDRLNYGYTF TGTGCCAGCAGCCGCGACAGACTTAACTATGGCTACACCTTC
TRBJ2-1 TRBV5-1 NA NA CASSLASPPGSYNEQFF TGCGCCAGCAGCTTGGCCTCGCCTCCCGGCTCCTACAATGAGCAGTTCTTC
TRBJ2-5 TRBV10-2 NA NA CASSVRRRQETQYF TGCGCCAGCAGCGTCAGGAGGAGGCAAGAGACCCAGTACTTC
TRBJ2-3 TRBV29-1 once NA CSVEASGGDTDTQYF TGCAGCGTTGAGGCGAGCGGAGGTGACACAGATACGCAGTATTTT
TRBJ1-2 TRBV24-1 NA NA CATSVGDYYGYTF TGTGCCACCAGTGTTGGCGACTACTATGGCTACACCTTC
TRBJ1-6 TRBV9 NA TRBD1 CASSLLLSGTADSPLHF TGTGCCAGCAGCCTACTCTTATCCGGGACAGCGGATTCACCCCTCCACTTT
TRBJ2-5 TRBV5-1 NA NA CASSSAEGEETQYF TGCGCCAGCAGCTCTGCGGAGGGGGAAGAGACCCAGTACTTC
TRBJ1-2 TRBV20-1 NA NA CSASSGTRHSNYGYTF TGCAGTGCTAGTAGCGGGACCCGCCACTCTAACTATGGCTACACCTTC
TRBJ1-4 TRBV13 NA TRBD1 CASSFGQGDEKLFF TGTGCCAGCAGCTTCGGGCAGGGGGATGAAAAACTGTTTTTT
TRBJ2-2 TRBV27 once NA CASSFRGDVRTGELFF TGTGCCAGCAGTTTTAGAGGTGATGTTCGAACCGGGGAGCTGTTTTTT
TRBJ1-5 TRBV6-6 NA NA CASTTGDNQPQHF TGTGCCAGCACCACTGGGGACAATCAGCCCCAGCATTTT
TRBJ1-1 TRBV19 NA NA CTSISTRSGVFNTEAFF TGTACCAGTATCTCAACTCGGTCAGGGGTGTTTAACACTGAAGCTTTCTTT
TRBJ1-6 TRBV19 NA NA CASRGGGGGLNSPLHF TGTGCCAGTAGAGGCGGAGGGGGTGGCCTTAATTCACCCCTCCACTTT
TRBJ1-2 TRBV18 NA NA CASSSNLDGGYTF TGTGCCAGCTCCTCAAATTTAGACGGTGGCTACACCTTC
TRBJ2-1 TRBV3-1/TRBV3-2 once NA CASSPPGHFPLHEQFF TGTGCCAGCAGTCCTCCGGGACACTTTCCCCTCCATGAGCAGTTCTTC